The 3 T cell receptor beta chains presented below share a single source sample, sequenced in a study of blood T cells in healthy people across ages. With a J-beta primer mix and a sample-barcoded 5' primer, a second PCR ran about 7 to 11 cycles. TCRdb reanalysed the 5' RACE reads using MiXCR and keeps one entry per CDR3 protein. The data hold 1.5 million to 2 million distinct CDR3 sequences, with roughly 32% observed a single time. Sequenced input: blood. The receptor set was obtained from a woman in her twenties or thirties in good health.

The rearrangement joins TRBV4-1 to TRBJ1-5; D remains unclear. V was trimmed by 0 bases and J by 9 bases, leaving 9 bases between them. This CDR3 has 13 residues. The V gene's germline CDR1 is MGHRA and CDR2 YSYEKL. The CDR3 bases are TGCGCCAGCAGCCAAGAAATGCTAGGGCCCCAGCATTTT. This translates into CASSQEMLGPQHF.

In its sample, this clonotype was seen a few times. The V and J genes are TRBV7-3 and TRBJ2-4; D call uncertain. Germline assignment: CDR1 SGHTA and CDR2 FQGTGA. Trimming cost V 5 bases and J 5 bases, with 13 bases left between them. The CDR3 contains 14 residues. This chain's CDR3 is CASSPVADENIQYF. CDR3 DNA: TGTGCCAGCAGCCCGGTGGCTGATGAAAACATTCAGTACTTC.

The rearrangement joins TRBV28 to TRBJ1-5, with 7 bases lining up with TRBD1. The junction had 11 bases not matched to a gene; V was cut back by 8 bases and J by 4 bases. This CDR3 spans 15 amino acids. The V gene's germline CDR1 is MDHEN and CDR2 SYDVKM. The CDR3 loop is CASDLHRGSNQPQHF. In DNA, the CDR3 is TGTGCCAGCGATCTTCACAGGGGAAGTAATCAGCCCCAGCATTTT.